This note documents a single T cell receptor beta chain sequence. Repertoires were generated with immunoSEQ multiplex PCR, while TCRdb's copy carries only in-frame clones and drops some. The sample comprises 44,000 or so clones, roughly 92% of which are singletons, and 3% to 4% rests with the top ten. This record comes from a study of technical replicates of blood from a few donors. Trimming at V came to 5 bases and at J to 8 bases, leaving 10 bases not matched to a gene. Germline-derived CDR1 and CDR2 are LNHDA and SQIVND (reference sequence). The CDR3 consists of 14 residues. The rearrangement joins TRBV19 to TRBJ1-1, with 8 bases identical to TRBD1. The source is a human donor in good health. Some clones in this sample may be carry-over from other donors' samples. Sequenced material: PBMCs. The CDR3 protein is CASSLAGGATEAFF. The CDR3 DNA reads TGTGCCAGTAGTCTGGCAGGGGGCGCGACGGAAGCTTTCTTT.